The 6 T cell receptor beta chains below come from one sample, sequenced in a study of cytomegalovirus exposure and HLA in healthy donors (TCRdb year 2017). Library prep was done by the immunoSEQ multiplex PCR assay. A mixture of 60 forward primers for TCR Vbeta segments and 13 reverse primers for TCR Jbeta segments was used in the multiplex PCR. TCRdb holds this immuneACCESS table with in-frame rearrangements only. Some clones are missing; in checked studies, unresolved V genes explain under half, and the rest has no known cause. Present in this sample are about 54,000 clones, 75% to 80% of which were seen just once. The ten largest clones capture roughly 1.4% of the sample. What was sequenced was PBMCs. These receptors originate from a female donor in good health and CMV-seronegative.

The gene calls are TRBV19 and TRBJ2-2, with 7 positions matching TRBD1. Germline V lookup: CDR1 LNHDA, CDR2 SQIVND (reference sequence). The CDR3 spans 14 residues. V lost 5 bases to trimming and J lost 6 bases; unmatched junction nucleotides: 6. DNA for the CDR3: TGTGCCAGTAGTCATATAACAGGGGCCGGGGAGCTGTTTTTT. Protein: CASSHITGAGELFF.

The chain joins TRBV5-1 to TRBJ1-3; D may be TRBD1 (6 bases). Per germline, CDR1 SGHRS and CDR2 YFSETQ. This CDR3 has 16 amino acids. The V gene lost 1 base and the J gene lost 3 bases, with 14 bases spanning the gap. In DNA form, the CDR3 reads TGCGCCAGCAGCTTGACAGGGACGACTTTTGGAAACACCATATATTTT. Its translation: CASSLTGTTFGNTIYF.

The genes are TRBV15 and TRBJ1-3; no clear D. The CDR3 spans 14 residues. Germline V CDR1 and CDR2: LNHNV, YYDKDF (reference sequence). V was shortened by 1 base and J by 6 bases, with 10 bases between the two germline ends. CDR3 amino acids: CATSRGHTLNTIYF. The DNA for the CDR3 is TGTGCCACCAGCAGAGGACATACCTTAAACACCATATATTTT.

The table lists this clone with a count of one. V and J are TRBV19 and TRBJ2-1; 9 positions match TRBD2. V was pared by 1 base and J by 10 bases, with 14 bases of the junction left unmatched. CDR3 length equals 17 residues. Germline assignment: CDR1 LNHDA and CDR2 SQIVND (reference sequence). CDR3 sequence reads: CASSIARSSGGIYEQFF. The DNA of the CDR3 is TGTGCCAGTAGTATAGCCAGGTCGAGCGGGGGGATATACGAGCAGTTCTTC.

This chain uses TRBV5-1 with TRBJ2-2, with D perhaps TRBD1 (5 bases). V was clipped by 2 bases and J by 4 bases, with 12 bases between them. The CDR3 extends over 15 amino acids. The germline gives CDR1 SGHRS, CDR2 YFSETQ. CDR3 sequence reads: CASSFDSVGTGELFF. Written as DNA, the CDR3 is TGCGCCAGCAGCTTTGACAGTGTAGGCACCGGGGAGCTGTTTTTT.

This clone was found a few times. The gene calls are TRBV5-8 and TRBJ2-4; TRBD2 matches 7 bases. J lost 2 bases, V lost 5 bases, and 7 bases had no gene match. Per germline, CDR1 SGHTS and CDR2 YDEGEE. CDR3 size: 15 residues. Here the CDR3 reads CASSFVGTTKNIQYF. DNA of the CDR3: TGTGCCAGCAGTTTTGTTGGGACTACCAAAAACATTCAGTACTTC.